This T cell receptor (beta chain) is from a study of shared clonotypes between healthy human individuals. Findings and limits, study-wide: Estimated richness was generally greater in naive than memory subsets.

Concerning this clone itself: Antigen unknown.

Naive CD8 cells comprised CD45RO-negative, CCR7-positively selected cells, excluding terminally differentiated effector memory CD45RA+ cells. Every immunoSEQ plate was one replicate of a subset's evenly spread DNA. Produced via immunoSEQ multiplex PCR; TCRdb's table is partial and in-frame only. This sample has about 820,000 clones, with 92% found just once. The germline CDR1 and CDR2 sequences are SNHLY and FYNNEI. V trimming: 5 bases; J trimming: 1 base; junction bases outside the gene matches: 10. The CDR3 consists of 17 residues. The V and J genes are TRBV2 and TRBJ2-1; 8 bases fit TRBD2. The clonotype comes from a man between 25 and 39 years old in good health. Sequencing used naive CD8+ T cells sorted from blood. The CDR3 DNA reads as TGTGCCAGCAGTTTTCTTCTAGCGGGTATGTCCTACAATGAGCAGTTCTTC. This translates into CASSFLLAGMSYNEQFF.